This T cell receptor (beta chain) was identified during a study of early T cells in non-severe SARS-CoV-2 infection. At the level of the study: From unsorted whole blood, bulk RNA was sequenced, and the chains remained unpaired.

Whole-study results and caveats: The study's VDJdb matching favored anti-spike CD8 responses and missed private and CD4 specificities.

Ten or more counts support this clonotype. Antigen unknown. Unique molecular identifiers were affixed to single, distinct cDNA molecules. One entry per CDR3 protein, called by TCRdb with MiXCR from the 5' RACE reads. The data show tens of thousands of distinct CDR3 sequences, 9.5% to 15% seen once. The V segment lost 1 base and the J segment 2 bases; nucleotides outside the gene matches: 6. CDR1 and CDR2 (germline): SGHNT, YYREEE (reference sequence). This CDR3 has 17 residues. V and J are TRBV5-4 and TRBJ2-2; 9 positions match TRBD2. This TCR was recovered from an adult who was a healthcare worker with PCR-confirmed SARS-CoV-2 infection or an uninfected control (not recorded which). Material for sequencing was whole blood. The CDR3 DNA follows: TGTGCCAGCAGCTTGAAGTTAGCGGGAGATAACACCGGGGAGCTGTTTTTT. Its translation is CASSLKLAGDNTGELFF.